Ten or more counts support the clone carrying this T cell receptor (beta chain). The target antigen is unknown. This sample is part of a study of regulatory T cells in long-lasting Graves disease. Whole-study results and caveats: Reduced TCR diversity was observed in persistent Graves' patients versus newly diagnosed patients. There were preferences for TRBV28, TRBJ1-2 and TRBJ2-5 in persistent disease.

The time point is: newly diagnosed GD, antithyroid drugs for less than 3 months. TCR sequences were obtained from RNA taken from PBMCs. Arm-PCR with iRepertoire HTBI primers amplified the CDR3 regions for these TCR beta libraries. A single record per CDR3 protein comes from TCRdb applying MiXCR to the multiplex PCR reads. Found here are roughly 380,000 distinct CDR3 sequences, roughly 15% of them singletons; the top ten hold 22%. The V segment lost 4 bases and the J segment 6 bases; nucleotides outside the gene matches: 21. This CDR3 comprises 20 residues. This chain connects TRBV12-3 or TRBV12-4 to TRBJ1-2; 12 bases match TRBD1. Specimen: peripheral blood mononuclear cells (PBMCs), collected at new diagnosis, from a patient treated with antithyroid drugs. This TCR was recovered from a female donor with Graves disease. The DNA of the CDR3 is TGTGCCAGCAGTTCTCCCCGCGCCACCCGACCAGGGACAGGGGGCGATGGCTACACCTTC. Encoded protein: CASSSPRATRPGTGGDGYTF.